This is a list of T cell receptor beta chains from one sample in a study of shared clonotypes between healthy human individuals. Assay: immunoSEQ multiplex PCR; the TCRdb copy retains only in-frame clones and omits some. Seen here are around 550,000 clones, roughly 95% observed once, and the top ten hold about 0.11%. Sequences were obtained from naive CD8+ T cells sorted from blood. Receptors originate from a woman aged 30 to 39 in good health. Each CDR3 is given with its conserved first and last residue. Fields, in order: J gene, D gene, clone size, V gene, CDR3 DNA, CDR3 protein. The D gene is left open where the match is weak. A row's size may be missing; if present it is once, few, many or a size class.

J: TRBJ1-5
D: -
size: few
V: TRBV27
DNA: TGTGCCAGCAGCCAGACAACGGGCAATCAGCCCCAGCATTTT
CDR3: CASSQTTGNQPQHF

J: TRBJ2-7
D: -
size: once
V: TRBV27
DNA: TGTGCCAGCAGTTTGAGACAGTCCTACGAGCAGTACTTC
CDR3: CASSLRQSYEQYF

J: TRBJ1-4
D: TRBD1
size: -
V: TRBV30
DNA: TGTGCCACCGACAGGGAAGGTGAAAAACTGTTTTTT
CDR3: CATDREGEKLFF

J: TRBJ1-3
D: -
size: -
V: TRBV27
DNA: TGTGCCAGCAGTGAGGGTCGTAGCTCTGGAAACACCATATATTTT
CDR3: CASSEGRSSGNTIYF

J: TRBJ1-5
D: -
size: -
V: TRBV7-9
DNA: TGTGCCAGCAGCTCCGAACAGGGAAATCAGCCCCAGCATTTT
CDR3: CASSSEQGNQPQHF

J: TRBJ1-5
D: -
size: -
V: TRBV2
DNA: TGTGCCAGCAGTGTCCGACAGGCCAATCAGCCCCAGCATTTT
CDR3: CASSVRQANQPQHF

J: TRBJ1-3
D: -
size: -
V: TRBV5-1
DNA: TGCGCCAGCAGCTTGGGCTCTGGAAACACCATATATTTT
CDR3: CASSLGSGNTIYF

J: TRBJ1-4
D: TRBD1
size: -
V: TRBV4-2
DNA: TGTGCCAGCAGCCAAGGACGCAGGGGGCGGTGGGAAAAACTGTTTTTT
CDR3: CASSQGRRGRWEKLFF

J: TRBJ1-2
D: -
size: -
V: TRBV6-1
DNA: TGTGCCAGCAGTGAAGTCAGTTTTTATGGCTACACCTTC
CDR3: CASSEVSFYGYTF

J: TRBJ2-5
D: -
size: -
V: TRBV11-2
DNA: TGTGCCAGCAGCTACGGTCCAGGGGCGGAGGAGACCCAGTACTTC
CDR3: CASSYGPGAEETQYF

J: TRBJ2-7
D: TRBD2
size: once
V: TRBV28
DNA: TGTGCCAGCAATCCCCGGGAGGGCAGCGGGAGACCGTTCGAGCAGTACTTC
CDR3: CASNPREGSGRPFEQYF

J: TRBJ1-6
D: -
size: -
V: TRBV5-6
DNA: TGTGCCAGCAGCTTGATTTACGGGGGATCCTATAATTCACCCCTCCACTTT
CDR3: CASSLIYGGSYNSPLHF

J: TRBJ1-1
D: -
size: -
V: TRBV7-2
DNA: TGTGCCAGCAGCTTAGTAAGGGGCGCAGCTGAAGCTTTCTTT
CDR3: CASSLVRGAAEAFF

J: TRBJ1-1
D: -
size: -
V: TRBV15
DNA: TGTGCCACCAGCAGAGATTTACGGGGGTTTAAGAACACTGAAGCTTTCTTT
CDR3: CATSRDLRGFKNTEAFF

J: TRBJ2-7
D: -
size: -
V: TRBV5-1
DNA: TGCGCCAGCAGCTTGGTGGGCGGCAGCTCCTACGAGCAGTACTTC
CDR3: CASSLVGGSSYEQYF

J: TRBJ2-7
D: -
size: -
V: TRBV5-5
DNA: TGTGCCAGCAGCTTGGCTCAGGGTTCCTACGAGCAGTACTTC
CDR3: CASSLAQGSYEQYF

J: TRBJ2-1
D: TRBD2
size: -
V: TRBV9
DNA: TGTGCCAGCAGCGCCCATAGCGGGATTGACTACAATGAGCAGTTCTTC
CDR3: CASSAHSGIDYNEQFF

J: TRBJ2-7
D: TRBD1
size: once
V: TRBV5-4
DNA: TGTGCCAGCAGTAACGACAGGGGGCTCGAGCAGTACTTC
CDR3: CASSNDRGLEQYF

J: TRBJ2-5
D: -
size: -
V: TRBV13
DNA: TGTGCCAGCAGCTTCCCCGGGGCCCAAAAAGAGACCCAGTACTTC
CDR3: CASSFPGAQKETQYF

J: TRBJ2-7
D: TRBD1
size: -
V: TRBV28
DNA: TGTGCCAGTACGGGGACAGGCAGCTCCTACGAGCAGTACTTC
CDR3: CASTGTGSSYEQYF

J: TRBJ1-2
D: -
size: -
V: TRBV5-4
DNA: TGTGCCAGCAGCTTGCTACAGGGCGCTGTGGGCTACACCTTC
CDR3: CASSLLQGAVGYTF

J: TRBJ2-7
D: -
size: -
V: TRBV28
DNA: TGTGCCAGCAGTTTAGCCCACCTCTACGAGCAGTACTTC
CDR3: CASSLAHLYEQYF

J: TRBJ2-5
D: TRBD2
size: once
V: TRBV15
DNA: TGTGCCACCAGCAGAGAGAGAACTAGCGTGGTGACCCAGTACTTC
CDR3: CATSRERTSVVTQYF

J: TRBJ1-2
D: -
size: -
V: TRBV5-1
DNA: TGCGCCAGCAGAGAGGGACCACTTGGCTACACCTTC
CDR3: CASREGPLGYTF

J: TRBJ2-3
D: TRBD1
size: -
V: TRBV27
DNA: TGTGCCAGCAGATGGGCAGGGGGAGATACGCAGTATTTT
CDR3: CASRWAGGDTQYF

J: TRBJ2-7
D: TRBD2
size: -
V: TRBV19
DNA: TGTGCCAGTAGTAGGGGACTAGCGGGAGGGCGCACCTACGAGCAGTACTTC
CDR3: CASSRGLAGGRTYEQYF

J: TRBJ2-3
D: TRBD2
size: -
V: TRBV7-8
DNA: TGTGCCAGCAGCTGGGGACTAGCGGGAGTCGGGAGGTGGGATACGCAGTATTTT
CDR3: CASSWGLAGVGRWDTQYF